This TCR beta chain was sequenced in a study of T cells expressing NK-cell markers. At the level of the study: Among eight sequenced donors, seven carried HCMV seropositivity while one was seronegative.

The CDR3 covers 12 residues. The germline gives CDR1 SGHRS, CDR2 YFSETQ. Findings of the study overall: Several donors likewise had their CD3+CD56-NKG2C+ fraction led by these clonotypes. Nothing established the HCMV specificity of expanded NKG2C+ T cell clones. About six donors carried dominant NKG2C+ clonotypes that made up roughly 1.0-8% of their CD8+ T cells.

TCRdb re-called the 5' RACE reads, yielding one record per CDR3 amino acid sequence without DNA. The ten top clones account for 4% to 6.5%, within a sample of 350,000 to 450,000 distinct CDR3 sequences. Concerning this clonotype itself: Its target is not known.

The chain links TRBV5-1 to TRBJ2-7. This clonotype was obtained from a man aged 18 to 69 in good health. The source material was blood T cells: a sorted CD56 or NKG2C T cell subset, CD4+ or CD8+ T cells, or bulk PBMC T cells (not recorded which). The CDR3 protein is CASSRDFYEQYF.